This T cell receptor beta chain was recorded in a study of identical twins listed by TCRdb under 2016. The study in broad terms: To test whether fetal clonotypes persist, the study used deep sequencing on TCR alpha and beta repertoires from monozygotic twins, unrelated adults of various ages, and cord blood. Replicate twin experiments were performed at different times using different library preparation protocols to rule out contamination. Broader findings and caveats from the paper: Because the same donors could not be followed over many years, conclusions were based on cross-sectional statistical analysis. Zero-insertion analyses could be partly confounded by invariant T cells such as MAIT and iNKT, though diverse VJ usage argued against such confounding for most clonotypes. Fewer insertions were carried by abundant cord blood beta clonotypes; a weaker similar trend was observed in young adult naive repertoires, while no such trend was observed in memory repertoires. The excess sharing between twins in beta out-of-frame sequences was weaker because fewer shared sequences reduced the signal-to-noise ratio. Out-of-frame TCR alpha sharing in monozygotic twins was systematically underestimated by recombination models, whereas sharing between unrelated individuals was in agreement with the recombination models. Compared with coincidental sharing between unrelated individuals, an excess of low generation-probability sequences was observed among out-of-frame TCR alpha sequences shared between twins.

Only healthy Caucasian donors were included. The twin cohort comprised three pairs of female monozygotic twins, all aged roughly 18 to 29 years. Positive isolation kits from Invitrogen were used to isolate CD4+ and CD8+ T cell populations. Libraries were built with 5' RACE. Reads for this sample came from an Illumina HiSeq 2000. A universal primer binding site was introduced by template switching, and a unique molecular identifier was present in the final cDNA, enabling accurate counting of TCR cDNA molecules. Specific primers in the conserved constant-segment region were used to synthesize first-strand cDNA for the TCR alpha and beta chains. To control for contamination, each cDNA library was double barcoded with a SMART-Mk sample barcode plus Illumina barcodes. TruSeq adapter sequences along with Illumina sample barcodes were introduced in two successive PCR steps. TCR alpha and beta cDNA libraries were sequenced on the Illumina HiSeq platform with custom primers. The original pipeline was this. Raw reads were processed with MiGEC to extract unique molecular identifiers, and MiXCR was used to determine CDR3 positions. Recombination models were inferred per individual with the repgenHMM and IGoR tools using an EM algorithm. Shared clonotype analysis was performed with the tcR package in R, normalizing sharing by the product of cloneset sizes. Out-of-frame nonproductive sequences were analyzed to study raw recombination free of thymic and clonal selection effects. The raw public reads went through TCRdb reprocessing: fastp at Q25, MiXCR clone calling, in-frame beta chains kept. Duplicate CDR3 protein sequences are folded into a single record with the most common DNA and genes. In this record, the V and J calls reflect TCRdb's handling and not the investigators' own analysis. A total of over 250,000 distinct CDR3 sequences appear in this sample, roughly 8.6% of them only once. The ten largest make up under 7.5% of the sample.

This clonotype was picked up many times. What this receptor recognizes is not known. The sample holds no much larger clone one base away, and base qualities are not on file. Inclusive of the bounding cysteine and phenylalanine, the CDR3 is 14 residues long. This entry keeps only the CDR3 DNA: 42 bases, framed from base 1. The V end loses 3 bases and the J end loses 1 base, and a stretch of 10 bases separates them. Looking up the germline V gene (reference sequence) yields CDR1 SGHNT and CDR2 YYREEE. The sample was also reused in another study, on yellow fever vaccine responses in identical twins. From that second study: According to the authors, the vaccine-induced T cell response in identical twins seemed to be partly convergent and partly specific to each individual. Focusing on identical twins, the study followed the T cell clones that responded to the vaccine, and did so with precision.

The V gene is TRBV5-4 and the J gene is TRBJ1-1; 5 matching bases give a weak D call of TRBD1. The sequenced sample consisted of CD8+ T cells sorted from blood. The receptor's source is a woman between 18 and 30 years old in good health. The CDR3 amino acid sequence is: CASSWDDRNTEAFF. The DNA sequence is TGTGCCAGCAGCTGGGATGACAGGAACACTGAAGCTTTCTTT. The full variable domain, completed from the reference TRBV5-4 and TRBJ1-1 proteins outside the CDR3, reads ETGVTQSPTHLIKTRGQQVTLRCSSQSGHNTVSWYQQALGQGPQFIFQYYREEENGRGNFPPRFSGLQFPNYSSELNVNALELDDSALYLCASSWDDRNTEAFFGQGTRLTVV.